The clone carrying this TCR beta chain occurred once. The antigen remains unidentified. This CDR3 region has 14 residues. Germline values: CDR1 MNHEY, CDR2 SMNVEV (reference sequence). V shed 8 bases and J shed 1 base, with 12 bases lying between them. In TCRdb, the 5' RACE reads were re-called with MiXCR into one record per CDR3 protein. The profile shows 300,000 to 400,000 distinct CDR3 sequences, approximately 8.8% of them singletons. The sample belongs to a study of identical twins. Points from the study as a whole: Part of the zero-insertion signal could reflect confounding by invariant MAIT and iNKT cells.

Input material: naive T cells sorted from blood. The chain couples TRBV27 to TRBJ2-1; D is perhaps TRBD1 (6 bases). The source is a woman aged 45 to 65 in good health. Here the CDR3 DNA reads TGTGCCAGCGGGGGCCCCTCGTCCTACAATGAGCAGTTCTTC. It translates to CASGGPSSYNEQFF.